This T cell receptor beta chain was retrieved from a study of blood T cell repertoires in COVID-19. Across the study: Acute and convalescent COVID-19 specimens originated in the United States, Italy and Spain.

Per the authors' pipeline: It was from reference gene primer amplification that nucleated cell counts were estimated. Assay used: immunoSEQ multiplex PCR; TCRdb lists only in-frame clones, some missing. V and J calls and clone size follow that table, whereas D and trimming were derived from the DNA. Among about 55,000 clones listed, 70% to 90% were seen once. This clone was seen more than once but under ten times. CDR3 size: 13 residues. V lost 10 bases and J lost 4; bases outside the gene matches: 6. Germline-derived CDR1 and CDR2 are MNHEY and SMNVEV (reference sequence). This TCR was sampled from a human donor in a cohort sampled during active COVID-19. The specimen was peripheral blood. J is TRBJ2-1 and V is TRBV27; TRBD1 matches at 8 bases. The DNA of the CDR3 is TGTGCCATCCCCGGACAGGGTTACAATGAGCAGTTCTTC. This gives the protein CAIPGQGYNEQFF.